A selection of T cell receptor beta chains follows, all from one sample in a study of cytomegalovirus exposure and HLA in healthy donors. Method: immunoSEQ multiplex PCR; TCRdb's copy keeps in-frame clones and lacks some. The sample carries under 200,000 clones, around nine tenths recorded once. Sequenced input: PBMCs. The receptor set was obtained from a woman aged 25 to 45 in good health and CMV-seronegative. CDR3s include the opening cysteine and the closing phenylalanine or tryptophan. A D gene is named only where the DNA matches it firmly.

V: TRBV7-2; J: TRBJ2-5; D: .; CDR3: CASSFSTQETQYF
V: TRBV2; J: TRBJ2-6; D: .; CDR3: CASSETRSGDGANVPTF
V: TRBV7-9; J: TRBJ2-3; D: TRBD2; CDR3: CASSLATSGGDTQYF
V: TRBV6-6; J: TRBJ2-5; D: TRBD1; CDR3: CASSMTGLLPETQYF
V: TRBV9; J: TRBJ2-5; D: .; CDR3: CASSVPRGGVGETQYF
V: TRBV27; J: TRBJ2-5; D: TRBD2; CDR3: CASRGRLAGGETQYF
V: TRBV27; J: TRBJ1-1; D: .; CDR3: CASSLLSPGHYMNTEAFF
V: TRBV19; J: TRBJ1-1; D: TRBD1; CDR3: CASSTTGGITEAFF
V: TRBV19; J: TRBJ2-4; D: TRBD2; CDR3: CATSMGGTAKNIQYF
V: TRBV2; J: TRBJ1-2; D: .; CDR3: CASSERRTDNYGYTF
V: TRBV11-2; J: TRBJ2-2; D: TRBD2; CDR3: CASRRLAVKTGELFF
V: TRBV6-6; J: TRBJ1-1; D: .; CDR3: CASISQGNTEAFF
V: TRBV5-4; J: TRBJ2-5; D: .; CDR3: CASSLPQETQYF
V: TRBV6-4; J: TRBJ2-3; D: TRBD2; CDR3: CASSDLGGSTDTQYF
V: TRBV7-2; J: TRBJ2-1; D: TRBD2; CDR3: CASSSRTSGGHYNEQFF
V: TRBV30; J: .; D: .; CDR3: CAWRVQYRVGRIYEQYF
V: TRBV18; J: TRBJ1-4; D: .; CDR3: CASKIREVNEKLFF
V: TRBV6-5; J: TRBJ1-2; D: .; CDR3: CASSPGSRYGYTF